This TCR beta chain was recorded in a study of T cell responses to AZD1222 COVID-19 vaccine. The study, taken as a whole, reports: Baseline serology detected seropositivity in only six AZD1222 recipients. Most donors were white British and more were female, and clonal diversity was possibly underestimated.

Clones were read by immunoSEQ multiplex PCR, and TCRdb kept only the in-frame ones, dropping some. The table includes roughly 120,000 clones, about nine tenths detected once. With regard to this clone: Its antigen is as yet unknown.

V trimming: 1 base; J trimming: 6 bases; junction bases outside the gene matches: 11. Germline CDR1 and CDR2: SGHTA and FQGNSA. This CDR3 region has 17 residues. The specimen was peripheral blood, collected on day 0 of AZD1222 vaccination. V usage is TRBV7-2 and J usage is TRBJ1-5; 8 positions match TRBD1. The clonotype comes from an adult in good health. CDR3 region: CASSLDPGAGGGQPQHF. The CDR3 DNA is TGTGCCAGCAGCTTAGATCCCGGGGCAGGGGGCGGTCAGCCCCAGCATTTT.